Shown below are 17 T cell receptor beta chains from a single sample sequenced in a study of neurological immune-mediated disorders. TCRdb called the 5' RACE reads again in MiXCR, with one record for every CDR3 protein. Found here are about 45,000 distinct CDR3 sequences, 20% to 25% of them singletons; the top ten hold around 4%. The time point was: technical triplicate 3. The sequencing input was PBMCs. The source of these receptors is a man aged 60 to 75 with HTLV-1-associated myelopathy (HAM/TSP).

This clonotype was seen at least ten times. The rearrangement links TRBV18 to TRBJ1-2, with a weak D call TRBD1 (6 bases). CDR1 is KGHSH, CDR2 LQKENI, per germline. The length of the CDR3 is 15 residues. The germline V and J ends were trimmed by 5 bases and 2 bases, with 15 bases remaining between them. The CDR3 reads CASSADRYINYGYTF. The DNA for the CDR3 is TGTGCCAGCTCAGCGGACAGATACATAAACTATGGCTACACCTTC. Variable domain in full (rest from reference TRBV18 and TRBJ1-2): NAGVMQNPRHLVRRRGQEARLRCSPMKGHSHVYWYRQLPEEGLKFMVYLQKENIIDESGMPKERFSAEFPKEGPSILRIQQVVRGDSAAYFCASSADRYINYGYTFGSGTRLTVV.

This clonotype was seen repeatedly, ten times or more. The genes are TRBV6-6 and TRBJ2-6, with 11 bases identical to TRBD2. The germline V gene has CDR1 MNHNY and CDR2 SVGAGI (reference sequence). The CDR3 covers 19 residues. The junction had 11 bases not matched to a gene; V was cut back by 5 bases and J by 2 bases. This CDR3 reads CASSPSVLAGVAGANVLTF. In DNA, the CDR3 is TGTGCCAGCAGTCCTTCAGTACTAGCGGGAGTAGCTGGGGCCAACGTCCTGACTTTC.

J is TRBJ2-4 and V is TRBV5-5, with 11 bases fitting TRBD2. Looked up from germline, CDR1 is SGHKS and CDR2 is YYEKEE (reference sequence). The length of the CDR3 is 15 residues. V gave up 2 bases and J gave up 4 bases; unmatched junction bases: 2. The CDR3: CASSLGTSGKNIQYF. The CDR3 DNA is TGTGCCAGCAGCTTAGGGACTAGCGGAAAAAACATTCAGTACTTC.

V gene TRBV11-3 combines with J gene TRBJ2-7; 8 bases match TRBD1. This CDR3 comprises 15 residues. Unmatched junction bases numbered 12, after V lost 2 bases and J lost 9 bases. Germline lookup yields CDR1 SGHNT and CDR2 YENEEA. The CDR3 nucleotides are TGTGCCAGCAGCTTAAAGGGGACTCAGGGGGCAGTGCAGTACTTC. This encodes CASSLKGTQGAVQYF.

The V gene is TRBV5-5, the J gene TRBJ2-3; tentatively, D is TRBD2 (6 bases). CDR1 and CDR2 (germline): SGHKS, YYEKEE (reference sequence). V was pared by 3 bases and J by 15 bases, with 17 bases between. This CDR3 region has 12 residues. The CDR3 loop reads CASSSGREMQYF. DNA for the CDR3: TGTGCCAGCAGCTCCGGACGGGAGATGCAATATTTT.

This clonotype has ten or more counts. The rearrangement joins TRBV7-2 to TRBJ2-1; 8 nucleotides agree with TRBD1. V lost 5 bases and J lost 1; bases outside the gene matches: 4. CDR1 SGHTA and CDR2 FQGNSA come from the germline V gene. The CDR3 length is 15 residues. CDR3 bases: TGTGCCAGCAGCACCACAGGGGGGTCCTACAATGAGCAGTTCTTC. Translated, it gives CASSTTGGSYNEQFF. The whole variable domain, remainder taken from reference TRBV7-2 and TRBJ2-1, is GAGVSQSPSNKVTEKGKDVELRCDPISGHTALYWYRQSLGQGLEFLIYFQGNSAPDKSGLPSDRFSAERTGGSVSTLTIQRTQQEDSAVYLCASSTTGGSYNEQFFGPGTRLTVL.

This clonotype was seen at least ten times. The chain employs TRBV5-1 and TRBJ1-3; D gene unclear. The V gene lost 1 base and the J gene lost 1 base, with 9 bases spanning the gap. Germline CDR1 reads SGHRS; CDR2 reads YFSETQ. The CDR3 length is 15 residues. In DNA, the CDR3 is TGCGCCAGCAGCTTGAAATCGGATTCTGGAAACACCATATATTTT. Its translation: CASSLKSDSGNTIYF.

This clonotype was found many times. V gene TRBV28 combines with J gene TRBJ2-1; D remains unclear. The CDR3 is made up of 13 amino acids. V was trimmed by 4 bases and J by 13 bases, leaving 17 bases between them. Germline CDR1 and CDR2: MDHEN and SYDVKM. The CDR3 bases are TGTGCCAGCAGTTCCATTCTGCAGGCGTTCCAGTTCTTC. Protein sequence: CASSSILQAFQFF. Together with reference TRBV28 and TRBJ2-1, the CDR3 gives the full variable domain: DVKVTQSSRYLVKRTGEKVFLECVQDMDHENMFWYRQDPGLGLRLIYFSYDVKMKEKGDIPEGYSVSREKKERFSLILESASTNQTSMYLCASSSILQAFQFFGPGTRLTVL.

This clonotype was detected many times. The chain has TRBV20-1 and TRBJ1-1; 7 bases match TRBD1. The trim removed 5 bases at V and 6 bases at J, leaving 15 bases unmatched. The CDR3 length is 15 residues. Per the germline V gene, CDR1 is DFQATT and CDR2 is SNEGSKA (reference sequence). The CDR3 region is CSAQTPSEGAPEAFF. The CDR3 nucleotides are TGCAGTGCTCAAACGCCATCCGAGGGGGCTCCTGAAGCTTTCTTT.

This clonotype showed up many times. J is TRBJ1-5 and V is TRBV5-6; D uncertain. This CDR3 has 14 amino acids. V lost 0 bases, J lost 7 bases, and 11 bases lay in between. The germline V gene encodes CDR1 SGHDT and CDR2 YYEEEE. The DNA for the CDR3 is TGTGCCAGCAGCTTGGCTTCAGGCCTGCAGCCCCAGCATTTT. This gives the protein CASSLASGLQPQHF. The variable domain in full, completed from reference TRBV5-6 and TRBJ1-5, reads DAGVTQSPTHLIKTRGQQVTLRCSPKSGHDTVSWYQQALGQGPQFIFQYYEEEERQRGNFPDRFSGHQFPNYSSELNVNALLLGDSALYLCASSLASGLQPQHFGDGTRLSIL.

Many counts were recorded for this clonotype. The genes are TRBV20-1 and TRBJ2-7, with D hard to call. This CDR3 is built from 12 residues. Germline CDR1 and CDR2: DFQATT and SNEGSKA (reference sequence). V dropped 4 bases and J dropped 6 bases, with 13 bases sitting between them. The CDR3 reads CSAKEGHREQYF. The CDR3 nucleotides read TGCAGTGCTAAAGAAGGGCATCGCGAGCAGTACTTC.

Concerning this clonotype: Possible read error: a much larger clone is one base away. This chain connects TRBV4-1 to TRBJ1-1; a possible D gene is TRBD1 (6 bases). The CDR3 has 14 amino acids. Germline V gives CDR1 MGHRA, CDR2 YSYEKL. CDR3 loop: CTSSHADSRTEAFF. The DNA of the CDR3 is TGCACCAGCAGCCACGCGGACAGTCGTACTGAAGCTTTCTTT.

The chain has TRBV7-8 and TRBJ2-3; TRBD1 agrees at 9 bases. This CDR3 spans 15 amino acids. V trimming: 2 bases; J trimming: 3 bases; junction bases outside the gene matches: 3. Germline lookup yields CDR1 SGHVS and CDR2 FQNEAQ. The CDR3 is CASSLNRGRTDTQYF. Here the CDR3 DNA reads TGTGCCAGCAGCTTAAACAGGGGGCGAACAGATACGCAGTATTTT.

This clonotype was found a few times. The chain joins TRBV7-3 to TRBJ2-3; D unresolved. The V gene lost 5 bases and the J gene lost 7 bases, with 19 bases spanning the gap. CDR1 and CDR2 (germline): SGHTA, FQGTGA. The CDR3 extends over 15 amino acids. The CDR3 bases are TGTGCCAGCAGCCTGCCCCTGGACCAACCCAATACGCAGTATTTT. Amino acids: CASSLPLDQPNTQYF.

This clonotype was counted a few times. The chain combines TRBV5-1 with TRBJ2-7, with 12 bases that match TRBD2. Trimming cost V 4 bases and J 0 bases; bases outside gene matches: 8. This CDR3 is built from 17 residues. The germline gives CDR1 SGHRS, CDR2 YFSETQ. CDR3 coding DNA: TGCGCCAGCAGCCCCGGGACTAGCGGGTTTAGCTCCTACGAGCAGTACTTC. This encodes CASSPGTSGFSSYEQYF.

The rearrangement joins TRBV4-1 to TRBJ2-7; the D gene is possibly TRBD1 (6 bases). The CDR3 loop spans 13 amino acids. Germline CDR1 and CDR2: MGHRA and YSYEKL. V dropped 8 bases and J dropped 5 bases, with 16 bases sitting between them. CDR3 loop: CASGPQGRNEQYF. CDR3 DNA sequence: TGCGCCAGCGGCCCGCAGGGGCGAAACGAGCAGTACTTC.

This clonotype was picked up many times. The genes are TRBV5-1 and TRBJ2-1; D possibly corresponds to TRBD1 (6 bases). V was pared by 4 bases and J by 5 bases, with 13 bases between. Germline values: CDR1 SGHRS, CDR2 YFSETQ. This CDR3 has 14 residues. This CDR3 reads CASSPGQTHNEQFF. In DNA, the CDR3 is TGCGCCAGCAGCCCCGGACAGACCCACAATGAGCAGTTCTTC.